The TCR beta chain described here comes from a study of cytomegalovirus exposure and HLA in healthy donors (dated by TCRdb to the late 2010s). Study-wide context: An earlier analysis of approximately 640 of the donors reported 250 to 350 Gb of sequence data and 117 million unique TCR beta sequences from approximately 180 million T cells. An early release that covered several hundred HLA-typed donors contained approximately 320 gigabases of sequencing data and 65 million to 100 million unique TCR sequences. Of the approximately 400 genotyped donors, 65% to 90% fell in the genetic ancestry cluster associated with self-reported Caucasian donors. The aim of the study was to test whether cataloging public T cell receptors could identify signatures of past pathogen exposure. The study profiled the T cell repertoires of about 720 subjects by immunosequencing and related them to cytomegalovirus serostatus. Along with the approximately 620-subject first cohort, a separate validation cohort of 120 different subjects was used. To predict cytomegalovirus infection status, the study combined high-throughput TCR immunosequencing, statistical association of individual TCRs with disease status, and machine learning. In a later analysis, previously published TCR beta repertoires from 666 donors were re-analyzed and high-resolution HLA genotyping was added so that TCR occurrence patterns could be studied. In the later analysis, no new phenotypic data were used to find candidate immune exposures; instead, reliance was placed on TCR beta sequences and their occurrence across donors. An earlier analysis of several hundred of the donors applied high-throughput TCR beta sequencing to assess whether each TCR beta V gene segment acted as functional or pseudogenic. Donor age, sex, ethnicity and CMV serostatus were compiled together with the repertoire data. Genome-wide SNP genotypes for about 60% of the 666 donors were used in a later genetic analysis, which treated that subset as a discovery cohort. Every discovery cohort repertoire had been produced on one sequencing platform. HLA typing included class I and class II loci at four-digit resolution. Typing coverage varied by locus: roughly 620-630 donors for A, B, C, DRB1 and DQB1; some 520 for DQA1; approximately 610 for DPA1; approximately 490 for DPB1. A few DR-DQ haplotypes were handled as single units for association and clustering because linkage in the cohort was strong. On average, roughly 200,000 unique TCR beta nucleotide sequences were sequenced per donor among 300 to 500 genotyped donors of the cohort, with around 19% of those sequences being non-productive. What the work shows at the level of the full study, not this receptor alone: Only TCR beta chains were sequenced in this cohort, and the absence of alpha or paired-chain data limited detectable features. Presence/absence analyses assumed roughly uniform sequencing depth across donors, an assumption that may not hold. Because HLA typing was unavailable for some donors at each locus, only the typed subset was used in association tests. The authors suggested that the approach could potentially be generalized to other disease states and immunological phenotypes. A further reported finding was that TCR beta sequences accurately predicted the HLA-A and HLA-B alleles for most subjects in the first cohort. When HLA alleles, especially DR and DQ, strongly co-occurred, attributing TCR associations to individual alleles was difficult. A later analysis found that most CMV-associated TCR beta chains appeared HLA-restricted, with HLA associations seemingly driven largely by CMV exposure. Cytomegalovirus status was reported to be diagnosed by the classifier with high specificity and sensitivity in both the original and validation cohorts. Several of the top co-occurrence clusters appeared to be linked to parvovirus B19, influenza, CMV and Epstein-Barr virus, according to a later analysis. Three of the identified cytomegalovirus-associated TCR beta chains were confirmed in vitro to be specific for cytomegalovirus antigens. Broadly in line with IMGT annotations, most TCR beta V segments showed up in productive rearrangements about 87% or about 30% of the time in an earlier analysis of 450 to 600 of the donors. Across donors, most TCR sequences were observed very rarely, whereas some public TCRs were present in many individuals. Linkage disequilibrium might explain the correlated functional status among segregating V segments, but an unknown experimental factor could not be excluded. A total of 150 or so TCR beta chains were listed by the study as associated with cytomegalovirus. Because counts were too low, 15 to 20 rarely observed V segments, including chromosome 9 orphons, were left out of the earlier analysis of about 500 of the donors. A cluster of highly shared sequence variants was judged likely to represent a technical artifact of the sequencing pipeline. Specific HLA alleles were associated with roughly 16,000 TCR beta sequences at a false discovery rate of 0.05 in a later analysis. CMV serostatus was the only immune exposure information available for the cohort. In a later analysis, HLA-associated TCR beta chains were found to be more clonally expanded and to have lower generation probabilities than equally common non-associated chains. A later genetic analysis reported fewer N-insertions in productive TCRs among donors in an Asian-associated ancestry cluster than the roughly 700-donor mean. A later analysis found that TCR association rates varied across HLA loci, with DRB1 alleles showing the most associated TCRs and HLA-C alleles the fewest. In a later genetic analysis, a missense DCLRE1C variant was associated with V-gene and J-gene trimming of TCR beta chains, and the association was replicated in an independent cohort.

The cohort consisted of 600 or so healthy bone marrow donors. At the time of sampling, all cohort members were nominally healthy, though unrecorded immune exposures were likely present. The donor tested CMV seronegative, placing the donor among the roughly 340 seronegative members of the cohort. Each donor provided a peripheral blood sample, and peripheral blood mononuclear cells were used for TCR beta sequencing. The Qiagen DNeasy Blood Extraction Kit was used to extract genomic DNA from the blood cell samples. Points on this clone: Its binding antigen is unknown. No qualities accompany the bases; no much larger clone lies one base away.

The library was obtained by the immunoSEQ multiplex PCR assay. For the multiplex PCR, a mixture combining 60 forward primers for TCR Vbeta segments and 13 reverse primers for TCR Jbeta segments was used. The CDR3 region of rearranged TCR beta genes was amplified from genomic DNA by a multiplex PCR assay. Amplified TCR beta libraries were sequenced as 87-base-pair reads on the Illumina HiSeq System. The original methods were these. A later analysis counted tens of millions of unique TCR beta chains across the 670 or so repertoires, and around 9.9 million of these chains were shared by at least two donors. To remove PCR and sequencing errors, raw reads were error-corrected and collapsed into unique sequences using a nearest-neighbor algorithm that merged closely related sequences. To assign V, D and J gene segments, CDR3 sequences were aligned to IMGT reference sequences. Each retained sequence needed at least a six-nucleotide match to both a V gene segment and a J gene segment. A rearrangement counted as productive if the CDR3 had no stop codons and remained in frame with V and J, and every other rearrangement counted as non-productive. CDR3 was defined according to IMGT convention as the region running from the second conserved V-encoded cysteine to the conserved J-encoded phenylalanine. The earlier analysis of 550 to 650 of the donors excluded any sequence lacking an unambiguous match to a single V gene segment. An earlier analysis of 587 of the donors called V segments functional above 56.7% productive rearrangements and segregating when the between-donor standard deviation exceeded 5%. To diagnose cytomegalovirus status from the catalog of TCR beta chain sequences, a statistical classification framework was built. In a later analysis, TCR nucleotide sequences were compared against IMGT/GENE-DB human TR gene sequences so that V and J genes could be assigned. In a later analysis, CDR3 sequences and most-parsimonious VDJ recombination scenarios were assigned using the TCRdist pipeline. In a later analysis, each TCR beta chain was defined by its CDR3 amino acid sequence together with its V-gene family, and reads lacking a unique V-gene family were excluded. As a way to deal with suspected cross-contamination and a sequencing artifact, a later analysis dropped more than 500 nucleotide sequences that were highly shared and had low generation probability. A later analysis calculated a clonal expansion index for each public chain from normalized within-repertoire ranks of inferred template counts. In a later analysis, generation probabilities were computed using a VDJ recombination model fitted to out-of-frame rearrangements, and the results were checked against IGoR. A later analysis scored TCR-TCR, TCR-HLA and TCR-CMV co-occurrence with hypergeometric tests, applying a repertoire-size bias correction to TCR pairs. To estimate false discovery rates, a later analysis permuted the HLA or CMV assignments 20 times. In a later analysis, co-occurring TCRs were grouped using DBSCAN, and TCRdist sequence similarity was added for clustering within HLA-allele-positive subsets. Repertoires with fewer than 30,000 or more than 120,000 public chains, plus five repertoires with anomalous nucleotide sharing, were excluded from co-occurrence clustering. TCRdb took over this immuneACCESS table, retaining in-frame rearrangements with V and J assigned. Such tables are incomplete; in checked studies, under half of the missing clones stem from an unresolved V gene, and the remainder is unexplained. The D gene and trimming were derived from the DNA, and the V and J assignments and clone size from that table. This sample comprises roughly 180,000 clones, over 65% of them detected only once. 0.6% to 0.95% of the sample is taken by the ten largest.

This sequence was found in a female donor in good health and CMV-seronegative. Sequencing input: PBMCs.

This receptor has the CDR3 CASRYPLAYEQYF. The nucleotide sequence reads as follows: TGCGCCAGCAGGTACCCACTAGCTTACGAGCAGTACTTC. The sequence links TRBV10-2 to TRBJ2-5, and the D gene may be TRBD2, 6 bases matching. The J call may be in error: the DNA end matches TRBJ2-7 better. Sequences WSHSY (CDR1) and SAAADI (CDR2) are obtained from the germline V gene. The CDR3, from cysteine to phenylalanine, totals 13 residues. The kept DNA is CDR3 alone, 39 bases in frame from the first base.